Following are 26 T cell receptor beta chains from one sample sequenced in a study of liver allograft versus peripheral blood T cells. About the research overall: Repertoires from peripheral blood of liver transplant recipients were compared with those inside their transplanted livers.

TCRdb re-called the reads with MiXCR, one entry per CDR3 protein. Of about 7,900 distinct CDR3 sequences in the sample, under 20% were seen once. Receptors were obtained from a human patient who had a liver transplant. Some T cells may be graft donor cells.

Sample share makes this clonotype medium-sized (0.01 to 0.1%). The gene calls are TRBV18 and TRBJ2-7; a weak D match, TRBD2 (6 bases). The germline V and J ends were trimmed by 3 bases and 3 bases, with 15 bases remaining between them. The germline V gene has CDR1 KGHSH and CDR2 LQKENI. The CDR3 runs 15 residues. The CDR3 sequence: CASSPGGGASYEQYF. CDR3 bases: TGTGCCAGCTCACCCGGAGGAGGGGCCAGCTACGAGCAGTACTTC. Variable domain in full (rest from reference TRBV18 and TRBJ2-7): NAGVMQNPRHLVRRRGQEARLRCSPMKGHSHVYWYRQLPEEGLKFMVYLQKENIIDESGMPKERFSAEFPKEGPSILRIQQVVRGDSAAYFCASSPGGGASYEQYFGPGTRLTVT.

This clonotype turned up a few times. The V call is TRBV20-1, the J call TRBJ2-1; D remains ambiguous. This CDR3 is 16 amino acids long. Germline V gives CDR1 DFQATT, CDR2 SNEGSKA (reference sequence). The V end lost 0 bases, the J end lost 2 bases, and 14 bases lay between the germline ends. CDR3 in amino acids: CSARDLLPQPYNEQFF. In nucleotides, the CDR3 is TGCAGTGCTAGAGACCTCCTCCCTCAGCCCTACAATGAGCAGTTCTTC.

The sample holds many counts of this clonotype. The chain recombines TRBV7-9 with TRBJ1-1, with TRBD1 matching 7 bases. CDR3 size: 13 residues. The V gene's germline CDR1 is SEHNR and CDR2 FQNEAQ (reference sequence). The ends lost 5 bases at V and 5 bases at J; junction bases unmatched: 5. CDR3 coding DNA: TGTGCCAGCAGCAACGACAGGGAAACTGAAGCTTTCTTT. Its protein is CASSNDRETEAFF.

By its share, this clonotype is medium-sized. The V call is TRBV18, the J call TRBJ1-4; D unclear. The germline V and J ends were trimmed by 3 bases and 8 bases, with 13 bases remaining between them. From germline, CDR1 is KGHSH and CDR2 LQKENI. CDR3 length: 14 residues. The CDR3 here is CASSPVSDSEKLFF. As DNA, the CDR3 is TGTGCCAGCTCACCGGTCTCGGACTCCGAAAAACTGTTTTTT. The variable domain in full, completed from reference TRBV18 and TRBJ1-4, reads NAGVMQNPRHLVRRRGQEARLRCSPMKGHSHVYWYRQLPEEGLKFMVYLQKENIIDESGMPKERFSAEFPKEGPSILRIQQVVRGDSAAYFCASSPVSDSEKLFFGSGTQLSVL.

This clonotype was seen a few times. This chain links TRBV5-4 with TRBJ2-3, with 7 bases fitting TRBD2. This CDR3 has 15 residues. V lost 4 bases, J lost 2 bases, and 7 bases stayed unmatched. Germline CDR1 and CDR2: SGHNT and YYREEE (reference sequence). The CDR3 bases are TGTGCCAGCAGCCAGGACCGGGAGGTCACAGATACGCAGTATTTT. This encodes CASSQDREVTDTQYF. Full variable domain (remainder filled in from reference TRBV5-4 and TRBJ2-3): ETGVTQSPTHLIKTRGQQVTLRCSSQSGHNTVSWYQQALGQGPQFIFQYYREEENGRGNFPPRFSGLQFPNYSSELNVNALELDDSALYLCASSQDREVTDTQYFGPGTRLTVL.

By proportion, this clonotype is medium-sized. The V and J genes are TRBV14 and TRBJ1-5; D might be TRBD1 (5 bases). The V gene's germline CDR1 is SGHDN and CDR2 FVKESK. The CDR3 is 13 residues long. Trimming removed 1 base at V and 7 bases at J, with 8 bases between. CDR3 nucleotides: TGTGCCAGCAGCCAAGGTGGGGACCAGCCCCAGCATTTT. Amino acid sequence: CASSQGGDQPQHF.

This clonotype was seen at least ten times. The rearrangement uses TRBV13 and TRBJ1-1, with D unresolved. The CDR3 covers 13 residues. Germline assignment: CDR1 PRHDT and CDR2 FYEKMQ (reference sequence). V was clipped by 0 bases and J by 8 bases, with 10 bases between them. In DNA form, the CDR3 reads TGTGCCAGCAGCTTAGGGTTCCTGGAAGAAGCTTTCTTT. Protein: CASSLGFLEEAFF.

This clonotype is deemed medium-sized. The chain employs TRBV19 and TRBJ1-1; D gene ambiguous. Trimming took off 5 bases at V and 0 bases at J, with 10 bases between the two ends. This CDR3 comprises 14 residues. The V gene's germline CDR1 is LNHDA and CDR2 SQIVND (reference sequence). The CDR3 loop reads CASSRLDLNTEAFF. CDR3 nucleotides: TGTGCCAGTAGTCGCCTTGACCTGAACACTGAAGCTTTCTTT.

This clonotype showed up many times. This sequence joins TRBV7-9 and TRBJ1-5; D possibly corresponds to TRBD1 (5 bases). The V gene lost 3 bases and the J gene lost 5 bases, with 5 bases spanning the gap. This CDR3 contains 12 residues. Germline CDR1 and CDR2: SEHNR and FQNEAQ (reference sequence). The CDR3 DNA reads as TGTGCCAGCAGCTTGGGGGATCAGCCCCAGCATTTT. Translating gives CASSLGDQPQHF.

This clonotype was observed a few times. The chain carries TRBV11-2 and TRBJ1-1; D call uncertain. The length of the CDR3 is 13 residues. CDR1 and CDR2 from the germline V gene are SGHAT and FQNNGV. Trimming removed 1 base from V and 5 bases from J, with 8 bases in between. The CDR3 bases are TGTGCCAGCAGCTTAGGTCCCAGAACTGAAGCTTTCTTT. This translates into CASSLGPRTEAFF.

V is TRBV12-5 and J is TRBJ1-6; D is undetermined. CDR3 length: 12 residues. V lost 5 bases to trimming and J lost 9 bases, with 8 bases between them. Germline CDR1 and CDR2: LGHNT and FRNRAP. In nucleotides, the CDR3 is TGTGCTAGTGGTGCGGACGGTTCACCCCTCCACTTT. Protein product: CASGADGSPLHF.

This rearrangement joins TRBV19 to TRBJ2-1, with 7 nucleotides matching TRBD1. V was pared by 1 base and J by 8 bases, with 8 bases of the junction left unmatched. In germline, CDR1 is LNHDA, CDR2 SQIVND (reference sequence). This CDR3 is built from 15 residues. CDR3 sequence (DNA): TGTGCCAGTAGTATAGTGGGACAGCGTCCCGATGAGCAGTTCTTC. Its protein product is CASSIVGQRPDEQFF.

This clonotype was detected a few times. V usage is TRBV27 and J usage is TRBJ1-2; D gene ambiguous. Germline CDR1 reads MNHEY; CDR2 reads SMNVEV (reference sequence). The CDR3 length is 15 residues. V dropped 1 base and J dropped 1 base, with 10 bases sitting between them. The CDR3 sequence: CASSLWAENNYGYTF. Written as DNA, the CDR3 is TGTGCCAGCAGTTTATGGGCAGAGAATAACTATGGCTACACCTTC.

The table lists this clonotype with many counts. CDR3 region: CASRSGSLGPFNEQFF. Written as DNA, the CDR3 is TGTGCCAGCAGGTCCGGGTCCCTAGGGCCCTTCAATGAGCAGTTCTTC. The chain uses TRBV7-9 and TRBJ2-1; D ambiguous. This CDR3 has 16 amino acids. Trimming pared 6 bases from V and 6 bases from J, leaving 21 bases between. CDR1 and CDR2 from the germline V gene are SEHNR and FQNEAQ (reference sequence).

Notes on this clonotype: A much larger clonotype is one base distant, so this may be a read error. This rearrangement joins TRBV10-3 to TRBJ1-1; D unresolved. V lost 5 bases, J lost 0 bases, and 10 bases lay in between. The CDR3 has 14 amino acids. CDR1 ENHRY and CDR2 SYGVKD come from the germline V gene. The CDR3 here is CAISMAALNTEAFF. The CDR3 DNA is TGTGCCATCAGTATGGCGGCCCTGAACACTGAAGCTTTCTTT.

There are a few counts of this clonotype. This chain uses TRBV15 with TRBJ1-1; D perhaps matches TRBD1 (5 bases). The CDR3 is 13 residues long. V gave up 3 bases and J gave up 1 base, with 6 bases separating them. Per the germline V gene, CDR1 is LNHNV and CDR2 is YYDKDF (reference sequence). CDR3 sequence reads: CATSRGGNTEAFF. The DNA for the CDR3 is TGTGCCACCAGCAGGGGGGGGAACACTGAAGCTTTCTTT.

DNA of the CDR3: TGTGCCAGCAGCTTAATAGCGGGGATCTACGAGCAGTACTTC. Translated: CASSLIAGIYEQYF. This chain uses TRBV7-2 with TRBJ2-7; 8 positions agree with TRBD2. There are 14 residues in the CDR3. The V gene's germline CDR1 is SGHTA and CDR2 FQGNSA. The V and J ends lost 2 bases and 3 bases, in that order; junction bases with no gene match: 3.

The chain uses TRBV9 and TRBJ2-1; D is ambiguous. V dropped 0 bases and J dropped 6 bases, with 7 bases sitting between them. Per germline, CDR1 SGDLS and CDR2 YYNGEE. The CDR3 is made up of 13 amino acids. DNA for the CDR3: TGTGCCAGCAGCGTAGGCGAGATCAATGAGCAGTTCTTC. It translates to CASSVGEINEQFF.

This clonotype was counted ten times or more. This sequence joins TRBV6-5 and TRBJ2-6; D is possibly TRBD1 or TRBD2 (5 bases each). CDR1 and CDR2 (germline): MNHEY, SVGAGI. Trimming pared 8 bases from V and 3 bases from J, leaving 17 bases between. The CDR3 has 16 amino acids. DNA for the CDR3: TGTGCCAGCTCGGGGACCCTAAGGGGTGGGGCCAACGTCCTGACTTTC. Its protein product is CASSGTLRGGANVLTF.

This clonotype was detected a few times. V gene TRBV7-9 combines with J gene TRBJ2-7; maybe TRBD2 (6 bases). The CDR3 is 11 residues long. Germline V CDR1 and CDR2: SEHNR, FQNEAQ (reference sequence). V was cut by 5 bases and J by 5 bases, with 7 bases left in between. CDR3 DNA sequence: TGTGCCAGCAGCCCGGGGGACGAGCAGTACTTC. This sequence encodes CASSPGDEQYF.

The table lists this clonotype with a few counts. V gene TRBV9 combines with J gene TRBJ1-4; 10 bases agree with TRBD1. The CDR3 has 15 residues. CDR1 and CDR2 from the germline V gene are SGDLS and YYNGEE. The V segment lost 0 bases and the J segment 7 bases; nucleotides outside the gene matches: 3. CDR3 coding DNA: TGTGCCAGCAGCGTAGCAGGGACAGGGGTTGAAAAACTGTTTTTT. It translates to CASSVAGTGVEKLFF.

This chain links TRBV5-6 with TRBJ2-4, with a tentative D call TRBD1 (5 bases). CDR1 is SGHDT, CDR2 YYEEEE, per germline. The CDR3 covers 12 residues. V dropped 7 bases and J dropped 6 bases, with 11 bases sitting between them. CDR3 nucleotides: TGTGCCAGCCGGAGTCAGGGAAACATTCAGTACTTC. Encoded protein: CASRSQGNIQYF.

This chain connects TRBV12-3 or TRBV12-4 to TRBJ2-7, with D perhaps matching TRBD1 (6 bases). Trimming shortened V by 4 bases and J by 0 bases, and 13 bases separated the two germline ends. This CDR3 has 15 amino acids. CDR3 sequence: CASSSAGTNSYEQYF. CDR3 nucleotides: TGTGCCAGCAGTTCAGCCGGGACAAACTCCTACGAGCAGTACTTC.

CDR3: CASSARDEAYEQYF. CDR3 coding DNA: TGTGCCAGCAGTGCCCGGGACGAAGCCTACGAGCAGTACTTC. The chain is built from TRBV25-1 and TRBJ2-7, with D perhaps given as TRBD1 or TRBD2 (5 bases each). The CDR3 spans 14 residues. Germline CDR1 reads MGHDK; CDR2 reads SYGVNS. V lost 4 bases and J 2 bases, leaving 12 bases between the germline ends.

Remarks on this clonotype: A much larger clone lies one base from this, so it may be a read error. The CDR3 ends on some other residue instead of the conserved phenylalanine or tryptophan, so this is likely a read error. The V gene is TRBV19, the J gene TRBJ1-4; no clear D gene. V shed 8 bases and J shed 8 bases, with 15 bases lying between them. Germline CDR1 is LNHDA and CDR2 is SQIVND (reference sequence). The CDR3 length is 13 residues. CDR3 DNA: TGTGCCAGTTCTATGGGAGGGAGAGAAAAACTGTTTCTT. The encoded protein is CASSMGGREKLFL.

Regarding this clonotype: At one boundary the junction diverges from the germline segment, which might be a read error. The chain carries TRBV11-2 and TRBJ1-1; no clear D gene. Germline assignment: CDR1 SGHAT and CDR2 FQNNGV. The CDR3 has 13 amino acids. The CDR3 DNA follows: TGTGCCAACAGCTTAGGTCCCAGAACTGAAGCTTTCTTT. It translates to CANSLGPRTEAFF.